The 3 T cell receptor beta chains below all came from one sample that was sequenced in a study of T cell repertoires in cytomegalovirus infection. The antigens these receptors bind are not known. TCRdb recomputed calls from the reads with MiXCR, one row per CDR3 protein. The sample shows around 300,000 distinct CDR3 sequences, roughly 25% of them seen only once. The sample consisted of cultured PBMCs, taken from culture after CMV antigen stimulation. The receptors were gathered from a human donor in good health (CMV status not recorded). Some clones in this sample may be carry-over from other donors' samples.

The chain carries TRBV19 and TRBJ1-1; D gene ambiguous. Germline V lookup: CDR1 LNHDA, CDR2 SQIVND (reference sequence). The CDR3 has 13 residues. Trimming took 4 bases from V and 0 from J, leaving 6 bases between them. The CDR3: CASSRKMNTEAFF. The CDR3 bases are TGTGCCAGTAGTAGAAAAATGAACACTGAAGCTTTCTTT.

The table lists this clonotype with many counts. The chain links TRBV7-2 to TRBJ2-4; D not certain. CDR3 length: 15 amino acids. Germline V gene sequence: CDR1 SGHTA, CDR2 FQGNSA. V was clipped by 2 bases and J by 5 bases, with 13 bases between them. CDR3 coding DNA: TGTGCCAGCAGCTTATCGGTCGCCGCGGAAAACATTCAGTACTTC. Residues: CASSLSVAAENIQYF.

The rearrangement uses TRBV27 and TRBJ1-1; D ambiguous. The CDR3 has 17 residues. CDR1 MNHEY and CDR2 SMNVEV come from the germline V gene (reference sequence). Trimming pared 1 base from V and 4 bases from J, leaving 19 bases between. CDR3 DNA: TGTGCCAGCAGTTTATATAGCGGGGTGCCACGGGGCACTGAAGCTTTCTTT. It translates to CASSLYSGVPRGTEAFF.